This TCR beta chain was captured in a study of CD8+ T cells in alopecia areata. Study-level results: Relative to normal scalp, lesional scalp, especially alopecia totalis/universalis, showed higher clonality. There were also resident alphabeta T cells of normal skin sequenced in scalp samples. Shared TCR sequences were less clear between patients than in mice, possibly partly from HLA diversity.

Concerning this clone itself: The antigen is not known.

Extracted RNA was reverse transcribed into cDNA, the sequencing template. TCRdb keeps only in-frame clones here, not all; method: immunoSEQ multiplex PCR. The data contain some 110,000 clones, less than 70% of them singletons. The sorting of PBMCs gave CD4+ and CD8+ T cells. Germline V gives CDR1 SQVTM, CDR2 ANQGSEA. The CDR3 covers 16 residues. Trimming took off 1 base at V and 2 bases at J, with 18 bases between the two ends. This receptor was taken from a human donor in good health. Sequencing was performed on CD4+ T cells sorted from blood. The chain combines TRBV29-1 with TRBJ2-7; maybe TRBD1 (6 bases). CDR3 residues: CSVEGIQGSLTYEQYF. The CDR3 DNA is TGCAGCGTTGAAGGAATACAGGGTTCCTTAACCTACGAGCAGTACTTC.